This TCR beta chain emerged from a study of cytomegalovirus exposure and HLA in healthy donors. Findings and caveats of the study: TCR beta V- and J-gene trimming, according to a later analysis, was linked to a missense DCLRE1C variant. Differences between HLA loci emerged in a later analysis of TCR association rates, with DRB1 most and HLA-C fewest. Cytomegalovirus status was reportedly diagnosed by the classifier with high specificity and sensitivity.

V gave up 8 bases and J gave up 4 bases; unmatched junction bases: 10. Germline CDR1 MNHEY, CDR2 SVGAGI. The CDR3 runs 15 residues. On this clone itself: Its target is unknown.

The PCR used 60 Vbeta and 13 Jbeta primers. Repertoires were generated with immunoSEQ multiplex PCR, while TCRdb's copy carries only in-frame clones and drops some. The sample carries some 130,000 clones, 85% recorded once. Sequenced input: PBMCs. This sequence joins TRBV6-5 and TRBJ2-1; 8 bases agree with TRBD2. The TCR was taken from a woman in her thirties in good health and CMV-seropositive. CDR3: CASGPPPGGYNEQFF. CDR3 bases: TGTGCCAGCGGGCCACCCCCGGGGGGGTACAATGAGCAGTTCTTC.